Listed below are T cell receptor beta chains from one sample, sequenced in a study of blood T cell repertoires in COVID-19. Assay used: immunoSEQ multiplex PCR; TCRdb lists only in-frame clones, some missing. The sample consists of 250,000 to 350,000 clones, 90% of them appearing once. Material: PBMCs or T cells enriched from blood (not recorded which). The receptors shown here come from a woman younger than 35 with acute COVID-19. Both conserved end residues are part of each CDR3. Each record gives: J gene, V gene, CDR3 protein.

>TRBJ2-6|TRBV7-3
CASTQGGGANVLTF
>TRBJ2-2|TRBV7-2
CASSPGLGLGELFF
>TRBJ2-7|TRBV6-6
CASSTGTSYYEQYF
>TRBJ1-1|TRBV27
CASSITGSSNTEAFF
>TRBJ2-2|TRBV28
CASSFRGAGELFF
>TRBJ2-3|TRBV16
CASSPWPDTQYF
>TRBJ1-6|TRBV5-4
CASSSDRDGTDSPLHF
>TRBJ1-5|TRBV10-3
CATTTGMGQPQHF
>TRBJ2-1|TRBV7-9
CASSSLVAGDDNEQFF
>TRBJ2-6|TRBV14
CASSQGQGHYSGANVLTF
>TRBJ2-7|TRBV7-9
CASSPYSASFLGGYEQYF
>TRBJ2-7|TRBV6-6
CASRPGLAVTYEQYF
>TRBJ2-5|TRBV19
CASSIAISTRDGPQETQYF
>TRBJ1-2|TRBV29-1
CSVIGQGLIDGYTF
>TRBJ2-5|TRBV11-2
CASSSTAGGIQETQYF
>TRBJ1-1|TRBV28
CASSLGYRNTEAFF
>TRBJ1-2|TRBV28
CASRNPMTGNDGYTF